This TCR beta chain was recovered during a study of regulatory T cells in long-lasting Graves disease. Study results and limitations: TRBV28, TRBJ1-2 and TRBJ2-5 were segments that persistent disease favored.

The length of the CDR3 is 12 residues. The V gene lost 6 bases and the J gene lost 1 base, with 7 bases spanning the gap. Germline values: CDR1 MNHEY, CDR2 SMNVEV (reference sequence). iRepertoire HTBI primers and Arm-PCR of CDR3 regions built TCR beta libraries. TCRdb re-derived calls from the multiplex PCR reads in MiXCR, one entry per CDR3 protein. The sample yields approximately 350,000 distinct CDR3 sequences, roughly 15% seen once. This clonotype was seen a few times. Its antigen is not identified. The time point here: newly diagnosed GD, antithyroid drugs for less than 3 months. PBMCs provided the RNA from which the TCR library was made. Separately, the same data were catalogued under a study of T cells in Graves' hyperthyroidism and ophthalmopathy. In that study: If no ophthalmopathy progression occurred within 18 months, Graves' hyperthyroidism was stable. Hyperthyroidism was newly diagnosed in patients aged 18 to 65 (duration under 2 months). RT-PCR in the first round (using the HTBI primer set) targeted the TCR CDR3.

This specimen consisted of peripheral blood mononuclear cells (PBMCs), obtained at new diagnosis, from a patient treated with antithyroid drugs. The J gene is TRBJ2-7, the V gene TRBV27; D assignment may be TRBD1 or TRBD2 (5 bases each). The clonotype originates from a young woman with Graves disease. This CDR3 is CASRGPSYEQYF. Here the CDR3 DNA reads TGTGCCAGCAGGGGACCATCCTACGAGCAGTACTTC.